This is a list of T cell receptor beta chains from one sample in a study of cytomegalovirus exposure and HLA in healthy donors. Measured with immunoSEQ multiplex PCR; TCRdb has only the in-frame clones, and not every one. The sample includes 180,000 or so clones, 76% of them seen just once. The sample consisted of PBMCs. Receptors were obtained from a woman aged 25 to 45 in good health and CMV-seropositive. Each CDR3 is given with its conserved first and last residue. The order of the fields is CDR3 protein, V gene, D gene. A D gene is named only where the DNA matches it firmly.

CATSRVDRGGGYTF TRBV15 TRBD1
CASSTRGGHEQYF TRBV5-5 .
CASSRGGVAKNSQYF TRBV6-5 .
CASRGQKGNTIYF TRBV28 .
CASSTGGLAKNIQYF TRBV19 TRBD1
CASSPRRGEAFF TRBV18 TRBD1
CASSDGYEQYF TRBV28 .
CASSSGTGADTQYF TRBV7-9 TRBD1
CASSRPGSTDTQYF TRBV2 .
CASMGPNTGELFF TRBV27 .
CASSKGGGGEQYF TRBV7-9 .
CASSVSGQGGPKNIQYF TRBV2 TRBD1
CSVEVRGSSGNTIYF TRBV29-1 .
CASSGQLDNEQFF TRBV2 .
CASSLQQGNEQFF TRBV11-1 .